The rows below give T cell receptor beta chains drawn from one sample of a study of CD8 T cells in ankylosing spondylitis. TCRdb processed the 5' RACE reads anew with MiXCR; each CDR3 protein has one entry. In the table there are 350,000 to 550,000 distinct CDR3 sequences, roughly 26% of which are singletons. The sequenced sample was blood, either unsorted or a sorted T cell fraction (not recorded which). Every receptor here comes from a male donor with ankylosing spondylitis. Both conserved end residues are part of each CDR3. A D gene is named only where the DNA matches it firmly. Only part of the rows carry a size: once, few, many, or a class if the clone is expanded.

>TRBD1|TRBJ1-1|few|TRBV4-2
TGTGCCAGCAGCCAGAAGGGACAGGGGATCACTGAAGCTTTCTTT
CASSQKGQGITEAFF
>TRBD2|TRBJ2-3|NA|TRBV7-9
TGTGCCAGCAGCCTGAGACTAGCGGGAGGGCCAGATACGCAGTATTTT
CASSLRLAGGPDTQYF
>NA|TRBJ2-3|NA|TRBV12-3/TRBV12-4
TGTGCCACCCAGGCCCCTAAGGGTGGGACAGATACGCAGTATTTT
CATQAPKGGTDTQYF
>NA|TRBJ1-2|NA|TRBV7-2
TGTGCCAGCAGCTTATTTGGTACGGACTATGGCTACACCTTC
CASSLFGTDYGYTF
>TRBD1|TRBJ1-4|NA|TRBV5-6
TGTGCCAGCAGCTTGTATGACAGGGGAACCGAAAAACTGTTTTTT
CASSLYDRGTEKLFF
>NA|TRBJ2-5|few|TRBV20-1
TGCAGTGCTAGTCCCCGAGGGGAGACCCAGTACTTC
CSASPRGETQYF
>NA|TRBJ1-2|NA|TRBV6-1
TGTGCCAGCAGTGAAGGGACTGTCTACGGCTACACCTTC
CASSEGTVYGYTF
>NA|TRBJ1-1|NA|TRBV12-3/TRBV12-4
TGTGCCAGCGGGGCAGGGCACACTGAAGCTTTCTTT
CASGAGHTEAFF
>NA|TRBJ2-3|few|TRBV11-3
TGTGCCAGCAGCTATAGAGTAAACACAGATACGCAGTATTTT
CASSYRVNTDTQYF
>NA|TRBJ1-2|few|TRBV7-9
TGTGCCAGCAGCTTCACTTCTAACTATGGCTACACCTTC
CASSFTSNYGYTF
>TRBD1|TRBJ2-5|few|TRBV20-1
TGCAGTGCTAGCCAGGGGGCTCGGGAGACCCAGTACTTC
CSASQGARETQYF
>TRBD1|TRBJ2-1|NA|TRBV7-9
TGTGCCAGCAGAGCACAGGGGGCGATTTCCTACAATGAGCAGTTCTTC
CASRAQGAISYNEQFF
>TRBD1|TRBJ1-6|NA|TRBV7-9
TGTGCCAGCAGCCCCGGGACAGGGGATAATAATTCACCCCTCCACTTT
CASSPGTGDNNSPLHF
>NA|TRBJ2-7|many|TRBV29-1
TGCAGCGTTGAAGGTCGGAAGAACCCCTACGAGCAGTACTTC
CSVEGRKNPYEQYF
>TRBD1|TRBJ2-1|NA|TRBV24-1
TGTGCCACCAGTGATTTTGAGGGGGCAGGTGAGCAGTTCTTC
CATSDFEGAGEQFF
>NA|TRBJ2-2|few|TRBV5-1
TGCGCCAGCAGCTTGCTGCTTGACACCGGGGAGCTGTTTTTT
CASSLLLDTGELFF
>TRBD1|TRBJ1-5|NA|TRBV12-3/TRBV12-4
TGTGCCAGCAGCCTATGGGCAAGGACAGGGGACAGGAGGCCCCAGCATTTT
CASSLWARTGDRRPQHF
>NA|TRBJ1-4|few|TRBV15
TGTGCCACCAGCAGAGGAAACAGCCTAGGAGAAAAACTGTTTTTT
CATSRGNSLGEKLFF
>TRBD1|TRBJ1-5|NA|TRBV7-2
TGTGCCAGCAGCAGACAGGGGGTCCAGCCCCAGCATTTT
CASSRQGVQPQHF
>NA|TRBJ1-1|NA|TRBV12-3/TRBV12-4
TGTGCCAGCAGTTTAGACAGGGCGCTGAACACTGAAGCTTTCTTT
CASSLDRALNTEAFF
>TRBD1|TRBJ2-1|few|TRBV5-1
TGCGCCAGCAGCTTGGATTCGGGACAGGGGCGGGAGCAGTTCTTC
CASSLDSGQGREQFF
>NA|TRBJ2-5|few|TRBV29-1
TGCAGCGCCCGAACCAGGTTCGGGGAGACCCAGTACTTC
CSARTRFGETQYF
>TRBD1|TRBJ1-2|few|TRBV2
TGTGCCGCTTTCGACAGGGACCCTGGCTACACCTTC
CAAFDRDPGYTF
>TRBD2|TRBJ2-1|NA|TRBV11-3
TGTGCCAGCAGCGCCGGACTAGCGGGAGCTCTCAATGAGCAGTTCTTC
CASSAGLAGALNEQFF
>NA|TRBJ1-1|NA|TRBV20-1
TGCAGTGCTAGAGTCTCGTTCGGGACCCCCAAGGGGACTGAAGCTTTCTTT
CSARVSFGTPKGTEAFF
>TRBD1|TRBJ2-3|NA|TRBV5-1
TGCGCCAGCAGCGACTTGTACAGGGGCCGAGGTACAGATACGCAGTATTTT
CASSDLYRGRGTDTQYF
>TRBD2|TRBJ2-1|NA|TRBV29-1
TGCAGCGTTGAACGGCGGGGAGGGCTCGCCTACAATGAGCAGTTCTTC
CSVERRGGLAYNEQFF
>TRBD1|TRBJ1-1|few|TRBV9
TGTGCCAGCAGCTTAAGCGACAGGGGTAACACTGAAGCTTTCTTT
CASSLSDRGNTEAFF
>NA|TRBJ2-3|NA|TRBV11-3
TGTGCCAGCAGCTTAGATGGACAACGCACAGATACGCAGTATTTT
CASSLDGQRTDTQYF
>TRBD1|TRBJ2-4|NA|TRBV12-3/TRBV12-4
TGTGCCAGCAGTAAGACAGGGGCGGCGAACATTCAGTACTTC
CASSKTGAANIQYF
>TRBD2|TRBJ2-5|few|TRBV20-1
TGCAGTGCTAGTCGGAGCGGGGCCCTCCAAGAGACCCAGTACTTC
CSASRSGALQETQYF
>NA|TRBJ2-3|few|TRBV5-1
TGCGCCAGCAGCCTGCGAGGGAGCACAGATACGCAGTATTTT
CASSLRGSTDTQYF
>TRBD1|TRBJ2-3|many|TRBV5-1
TGCGCCAGCAGCTTGGCTCTTGTGAAGGGGGCGGCAGATACGCAGTATTTT
CASSLALVKGAADTQYF
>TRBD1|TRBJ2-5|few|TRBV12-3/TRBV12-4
TGTGCCAGCAGGCTGGGACAGCGACAAGAGACCCAGTACTTC
CASRLGQRQETQYF
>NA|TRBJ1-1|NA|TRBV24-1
TGTGCCACTCAACCGACAGGTCTCACTGAAGCTTTCTTT
CATQPTGLTEAFF
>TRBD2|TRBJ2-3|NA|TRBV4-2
TGTGCCAGCAGCCCCCGGCGAGCGGGAGGGCCTGATACGCAGTATTTT
CASSPRRAGGPDTQYF
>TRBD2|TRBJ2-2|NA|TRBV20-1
TGCAGTGCTAATAGCGGGAGATCCACCGGGGAGCTGTTTTTT
CSANSGRSTGELFF
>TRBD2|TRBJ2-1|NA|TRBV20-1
TGCAGTGCTAGTATCATACTAGCGGACCACAATGAGCAGTTCTTC
CSASIILADHNEQFF
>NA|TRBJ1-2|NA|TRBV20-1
TGCAGTGCCATGAGGGGGGGCGATGCTGGCTACACCTTC
CSAMRGGDAGYTF
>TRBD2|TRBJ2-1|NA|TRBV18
TGTGCCAGCTCACCAGGGACTAGCAGCAGTGAGCAGTTCTTC
CASSPGTSSSEQFF
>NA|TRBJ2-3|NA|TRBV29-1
TGCAGCTATGTAGTTTCAGAGGATACGCAGTATTTT
CSYVVSEDTQYF
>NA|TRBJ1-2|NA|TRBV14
TGTGCCAGCAGCCCCGGACAGATCTATGGCTACATCTTC
CASSPGQIYGYIF
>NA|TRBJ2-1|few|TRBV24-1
TGTGCCACCAGTGGTCGACAGTTTGAGCAGTTCTTC
CATSGRQFEQFF
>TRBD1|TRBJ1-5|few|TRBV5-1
TGCGCCAGCAGCCCGCTGACAGGGGAGGACCAGCATTTT
CASSPLTGEDQHF
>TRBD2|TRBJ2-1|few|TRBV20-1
TGCAGTGCTAAGCCAATAGCGGGGACCTACAATGAGCAGTTCTTC
CSAKPIAGTYNEQFF
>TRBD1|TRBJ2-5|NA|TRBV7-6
TGTGCCAGCAGAGGGGGCCTGGAGACCCAGTACTTC
CASRGGLETQYF
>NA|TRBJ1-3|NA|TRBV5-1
TGCGCCAGCAGCTTAGGAACCTTCTCTGGAAACACCATATATTTT
CASSLGTFSGNTIYF
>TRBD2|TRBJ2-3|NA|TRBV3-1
TGTGCCACCCTGGACGCGGGAGTGGAAGATACGCAGTATTTT
CATLDAGVEDTQYF
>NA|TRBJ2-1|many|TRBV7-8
TGTGCCAGCAATCCCAAACCAGGGAATCCTGAGCAGTTCTTC
CASNPKPGNPEQFF
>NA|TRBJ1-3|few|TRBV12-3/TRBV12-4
TGTGCCAGCAGACTCTTTAAAGGGTGGACCATATATTTT
CASRLFKGWTIYF